This is a list of T cell receptor beta chains from one sample in a study of radiation and T cells in renal cell carcinoma. Data came from immunoSEQ multiplex PCR; TCRdb stores just in-frame clones and leaves some out. The sample lists some 150,000 clones, roughly 90% occurring once. Source: blood, taken from a patient whose treatment included radiotherapy and nephrectomy. The origin of the receptors is a woman in her forties or fifties with renal cell carcinoma. Both conserved end residues are trimmed from each CDR3. Fields, in order: V gene, D gene, J gene, CDR3 protein. A D gene is named only where the DNA matches it firmly.

v_call: TRBV5-1; d_call: TRBD1; j_call: TRBJ2-5; cdr3_aa: ASSLAGTGIETQY
v_call: TRBV6-5; d_call: -; j_call: TRBJ2-2; cdr3_aa: ASSYDRRNTGELF
v_call: TRBV27; d_call: -; j_call: TRBJ2-7; cdr3_aa: ASSLLGPGEDEQY
v_call: TRBV7-2; d_call: -; j_call: TRBJ2-1; cdr3_aa: ASTRDPLPTNEQF
v_call: TRBV19; d_call: -; j_call: TRBJ1-2; cdr3_aa: ASSAGSYT
v_call: TRBV5-1; d_call: TRBD2; j_call: TRBJ2-7; cdr3_aa: ASSLGSGGGLDHEQY
v_call: TRBV7-9; d_call: -; j_call: TRBJ1-2; cdr3_aa: ASSLQGYGYT
v_call: TRBV29-1; d_call: TRBD1; j_call: TRBJ2-3; cdr3_aa: SVRQGNTQY
v_call: TRBV30; d_call: -; j_call: TRBJ2-7; cdr3_aa: AWSVGARAFYEQY
v_call: TRBV6-5; d_call: -; j_call: TRBJ1-2; cdr3_aa: ASSYEQGDSGYT
v_call: TRBV6-6; d_call: -; j_call: TRBJ1-2; cdr3_aa: ASSYSGREGGYT
v_call: TRBV19; d_call: -; j_call: TRBJ2-7; cdr3_aa: ASSTRGALSYEQY
v_call: TRBV28; d_call: TRBD1; j_call: TRBJ1-2; cdr3_aa: ASSPTGAIGGYT
v_call: TRBV19; d_call: TRBD1; j_call: TRBJ1-1; cdr3_aa: ATQPLDRGTNTEAF
v_call: TRBV5-1; d_call: TRBD2; j_call: TRBJ2-3; cdr3_aa: ASSLITSGGDTQY
v_call: TRBV6-1; d_call: -; j_call: TRBJ1-5; cdr3_aa: ASQEGAIKIGQH
v_call: TRBV7-9; d_call: -; j_call: TRBJ2-6; cdr3_aa: ASSWLSGANVLT
v_call: TRBV7-2; d_call: -; j_call: TRBJ2-3; cdr3_aa: ASSLKQVATDTQY
v_call: TRBV19; d_call: -; j_call: TRBJ1-3; cdr3_aa: ASSIWSVSGNTIY
v_call: TRBV6-6; d_call: -; j_call: TRBJ2-3; cdr3_aa: ASLEGNTDTQY
v_call: TRBV29-1; d_call: TRBD1; j_call: TRBJ1-4; cdr3_aa: SVARDRATNEKLF
v_call: TRBV30; d_call: TRBD1; j_call: TRBJ1-2; cdr3_aa: AWGQGEVRGYT
v_call: TRBV7-8; d_call: -; j_call: TRBJ1-2; cdr3_aa: ASSSRQGNYGYT
v_call: TRBV19; d_call: -; j_call: TRBJ1-2; cdr3_aa: ASRRANNYGYT
v_call: TRBV6-6; d_call: TRBD1; j_call: TRBJ1-2; cdr3_aa: ASSYGQGFLNYGYT
v_call: TRBV18; d_call: -; j_call: TRBJ2-7; cdr3_aa: ASSPGYEQY
v_call: TRBV9; d_call: -; j_call: TRBJ2-6; cdr3_aa: ASSPPQAGANVLT
v_call: TRBV5-1; d_call: -; j_call: TRBJ1-1; cdr3_aa: ASSIQMNTEAF
v_call: TRBV4-1; d_call: -; j_call: TRBJ2-5; cdr3_aa: ASSHPTGRQETQY
v_call: TRBV7-2; d_call: TRBD1; j_call: TRBJ1-2; cdr3_aa: ASSSPGGYGYT
v_call: TRBV6-6; d_call: -; j_call: TRBJ1-1; cdr3_aa: ATGTEAF
v_call: TRBV11-3; d_call: TRBD2; j_call: TRBJ2-1; cdr3_aa: ASSLGSSGGQNEQF
v_call: TRBV6-6; d_call: -; j_call: TRBJ2-2; cdr3_aa: ASSPPTRDTGELF
v_call: TRBV5-1; d_call: -; j_call: TRBJ2-1; cdr3_aa: ASSSEPGPVYNEQF
v_call: TRBV7-2; d_call: -; j_call: TRBJ2-5; cdr3_aa: ASSLGPGQGQETQY
v_call: TRBV19; d_call: -; j_call: TRBJ2-6; cdr3_aa: ASSISWGSGANVLT
v_call: TRBV5-8; d_call: TRBD1; j_call: TRBJ1-4; cdr3_aa: ASSSTGATNEKLF
v_call: TRBV7-2; d_call: -; j_call: TRBJ1-1; cdr3_aa: ASSFRAMNTEAF
v_call: TRBV11-2; d_call: -; j_call: TRBJ2-7; cdr3_aa: ASSLDMRIYEQY
v_call: TRBV5-4; d_call: TRBD1; j_call: TRBJ1-2; cdr3_aa: ASSSWTGQGYT
v_call: TRBV7-3; d_call: TRBD1; j_call: TRBJ2-2; cdr3_aa: ASSLQGAGGGELF
v_call: TRBV7-6; d_call: TRBD2; j_call: TRBJ2-5; cdr3_aa: ASSWGRSGGTQETQY
v_call: TRBV29-1; d_call: TRBD2; j_call: TRBJ2-5; cdr3_aa: SGTTSGGKETQY
v_call: TRBV6-1; d_call: -; j_call: TRBJ2-6; cdr3_aa: ASSDFPSGGKANVLT
v_call: TRBV11-2; d_call: -; j_call: TRBJ1-3; cdr3_aa: ASSSRGRTLSGNTIY
v_call: TRBV19; d_call: TRBD2; j_call: TRBJ2-5; cdr3_aa: ASSNLAGASETQY
v_call: TRBV7-7; d_call: -; j_call: TRBJ2-7; cdr3_aa: ASSLDGRGEQY
v_call: TRBV29-1; d_call: TRBD1; j_call: TRBJ2-5; cdr3_aa: SALGQGGEPQY
v_call: TRBV19; d_call: -; j_call: TRBJ2-7; cdr3_aa: ASRDAPGPYEQY
v_call: TRBV6-6; d_call: -; j_call: TRBJ1-2; cdr3_aa: ASSYPLADMGGYT
v_call: TRBV5-1; d_call: TRBD1; j_call: TRBJ1-2; cdr3_aa: ASSLGQGTRTNYGYT
v_call: TRBV5-1; d_call: -; j_call: TRBJ1-1; cdr3_aa: ASSIGGEAF
v_call: TRBV9; d_call: -; j_call: TRBJ2-2; cdr3_aa: ASSRREGVTGELF